In its sample, the clone carrying this TCR beta chain was seen a few times. Its antigen is not identified. The entry originates in a study of beta chain features in type 1 diabetes. Study-level findings and limits: Shorter TCRB CDR3s, moderately but significantly so, were found in Type 1 diabetes patients in all four CD4+ subsets.

Expressed TCRB transcripts were sequenced after all isolated RNA was converted to cDNA. The method was immunoSEQ multiplex PCR; TCRdb's version includes in-frame clones alone and lacks a portion of them. The sample lists roughly 50,000 clones; around 40% were seen once. V gave up 4 bases and J gave up 10 bases, with 23 bases separating them. The CDR3 runs to 15 residues. Germline V gene lookup returns CDR1 SGHDT and CDR2 YYEEEE. This chain connects TRBV5-6 to TRBJ1-2; D is perhaps TRBD1 (6 bases). This TCR derives from a young man with type 1 diabetes. Sequenced input: stem cell memory CD4+ T cells from blood. The CDR3 coding sequence is TGTGCCAGCAGCACCGGGACAAGGGGTTTATTTCTCTACACCTTC. Translating it yields CASSTGTRGLFLYTF.